The next 10 T cell receptor beta chains were all read from a single sample in a study of response to subunit inactivated influenza vaccine. MiXCR, run by TCRdb on the RT-PCR reads, gives a single entry per CDR3 protein. The sample holds hundreds of thousands of distinct CDR3 sequences, 22% seen once. This specimen was PBMCs from blood, taken 21 months after vaccination. These receptors were obtained from a man between 50 and 75 years old who received an inactivated influenza vaccine.

The chain uses TRBV7-9 and TRBJ2-1, with 11 bases that match TRBD2. CDR3 length equals 16 residues. Germline CDR1 is SEHNR and CDR2 is FQNEAQ (reference sequence). Trimming took 4 bases from V and 2 from J; bases not matched to a gene: 4. The chain's CDR3 is CASSSLSGRAYNEQFF. The CDR3 DNA reads as TGTGCCAGCAGCTCCCTTAGCGGGAGGGCCTACAATGAGCAGTTCTTC.

Only a few counts were recorded for this clonotype. The chain carries TRBV20-1 and TRBJ1-5, with TRBD1 matching over 9 bases. The CDR3 runs 17 residues. J was trimmed by 9 bases and V by 5 bases; bases with no gene match: 20. Germline V lookup: CDR1 DFQATT, CDR2 SNEGSKA (reference sequence). CDR3 protein: CSAPYRGQTGGKGPQHF. The DNA of the CDR3 is TGCAGTGCTCCTTACAGGGGGCAGACGGGGGGAAAGGGGCCCCAGCATTTT.

This clonotype was found a few times. The J gene is TRBJ1-5, the V gene TRBV6-1; D might be TRBD1 (6 bases). Germline V gene lookup returns CDR1 MNHNS and CDR2 SASEGT. V was cut by 3 bases and J by 5 bases, with 8 bases left in between. There are 13 residues in the CDR3. The CDR3 sequence: CASSDYRDQPQHF. CDR3 nucleotide sequence: TGTGCCAGCAGTGATTACAGGGATCAGCCCCAGCATTTT.

This clonotype has more than one count but fewer than ten. The chain combines TRBV19 with TRBJ2-1, with no clear D. The CDR3 sequence is 15 residues long. Germline CDR1 and CDR2: LNHDA and SQIVND (reference sequence). Trimming cost V 3 bases and J 1 base, with 10 bases left between them. The CDR3 reads CASSIIWHSYNEQFF. In DNA, the CDR3 is TGTGCCAGTAGTATTATCTGGCATTCCTACAATGAGCAGTTCTTC.

The chain couples TRBV5-1 to TRBJ2-1; possibly TRBD1 for D (6 bases). In germline, CDR1 is SGHRS, CDR2 YFSETQ. Trimming pared 2 bases from V and 4 bases from J, leaving 13 bases between. The CDR3 contains 15 residues. CDR3 sequence: CASSFEGVNYNEQFF. The CDR3 nucleotides read TGCGCCAGCAGCTTTGAGGGGGTCAATTACAATGAGCAGTTCTTC.

This clonotype was detected ten times or more. The chain links TRBV5-6 to TRBJ1-2; 8 bases map to TRBD1. CDR3 length: 15 residues. Germline V lookup: CDR1 SGHDT, CDR2 YYEEEE. J lost 6 bases, V lost 4 bases, and 11 bases had no gene match. The chain's CDR3 is CASSGFGTGGHGYTF. CDR3 nucleotide sequence: TGTGCCAGCAGCGGGTTCGGGACAGGCGGCCATGGCTACACCTTC. Supplemented by reference TRBV5-6 and TRBJ1-2, the full variable domain reads DAGVTQSPTHLIKTRGQQVTLRCSPKSGHDTVSWYQQALGQGPQFIFQYYEEEERQRGNFPDRFSGHQFPNYSSELNVNALLLGDSALYLCASSGFGTGGHGYTFGSGTRLTVV.

This chain connects TRBV3-1 to TRBJ1-1; D is unclear. CDR3 size: 13 residues. Germline V gene sequence: CDR1 LGHDT, CDR2 YNNKEL (reference sequence). V gave up 7 bases and J gave up 11 bases, with 20 bases separating them. This CDR3 is CASNPGGENWAFF. CDR3 bases: TGTGCCAGCAACCCCGGTGGGGAGAACTGGGCTTTCTTT.

This clonotype has a handful of counts. The chain is built from TRBV2 and TRBJ1-4; D remains unclear. Germline lookup yields CDR1 SNHLY and CDR2 FYNNEI. Trimming left V 3 bases short and J 3 bases short, with 14 bases between. The CDR3 extends over 16 amino acids. CDR3: CASSDDPAAANEKLFF. The DNA for the CDR3 is TGTGCCAGCAGTGACGACCCCGCCGCAGCTAATGAAAAACTGTTTTTT. Variable domain in full (rest from reference TRBV2 and TRBJ1-4): EPEVTQTPSHQVTQMGQEVILRCVPISNHLYFYWYRQILGQKVEFLVSFYNNEISEKSEIFDDQFSVERPDGSNFTLKIRSTKLEDSAMYFCASSDDPAAANEKLFFGSGTQLSVL.

Only a few counts were recorded for this clonotype. This chain joins TRBV5-1 and TRBJ1-2, with TRBD1 as a possible D gene (6 bases). CDR3 size: 14 residues. V gave up 0 bases and J gave up 8 bases, with 14 bases separating them. Germline values: CDR1 SGHRS, CDR2 YFSETQ. The CDR3 here is CASSLGQGPQGYTF. CDR3 bases: TGCGCCAGCAGCTTGGGGCAGGGGCCACAGGGCTACACCTTC.

The J gene is TRBJ1-6, the V gene TRBV28; D might be TRBD1 (5 bases). Germline V lookup: CDR1 MDHEN, CDR2 SYDVKM. This CDR3 has 15 residues. V lost 3 bases to trimming and J lost 5 bases, with 11 bases between them. Here the CDR3 reads CASSFRGPNNSPLHF. CDR3 coding DNA: TGTGCCAGCAGTTTCCGGGGACCGAATAATTCACCCCTCCACTTT. Full variable domain (missing parts from reference TRBV28 and TRBJ1-6): DVKVTQSSRYLVKRTGEKVFLECVQDMDHENMFWYRQDPGLGLRLIYFSYDVKMKEKGDIPEGYSVSREKKERFSLILESASTNQTSMYLCASSFRGPNNSPLHFGNGTRLTVT.